This T cell receptor (beta chain) was sequenced for a study of patients and donors after allogeneic stem cell transplantation (dated by TCRdb to the early 2020s). The junction shows trimming of 5 bases on V and 6 bases on J, and the gene matches do not reach 14 bases of it. As encoded in the germline V gene, CDR1 is SGHTA while CDR2 is FQGNSA. Including the terminal cysteine and phenylalanine, the CDR3 comprises 17 residues. The CDR3 DNA has 51 bases and is translated from base 1. This clonotype has more than one count but fewer than ten. Its antigen is currently not known. Per-base quality was not reported, and no clone a single base away is much larger than it. Library generation was performed with RT-PCR. For sequencing, a NextSeq 550 was employed. The public reads were reprocessed in TCRdb via fastp at Q25 and MiXCR, keeping in-frame beta chains. Every entry covers one CDR3 protein and lists the most common genes and DNA from its rows. This sample is represented by more than 850,000 distinct CDR3 sequences; more than 15% of them were singletons. The ten largest make up 6% of the sample.

The specimen was blood, either unsorted or a sorted T cell fraction (not recorded which). In this chain, TRBV7-2 is recombined with TRBJ2-1, and 9 junction bases match TRBD1. The source of this sequence is a human donor who was either an allogeneic HSCT recipient or a stem cell or donor lymphocyte infusion donor (not recorded which). It is not recorded whose cells these are; they may come from a transplant donor. The CDR3 is CASSPRNRGQFFNEQFF. The base sequence is TGTGCCAGCAGCCCCCGGAACAGGGGGCAGTTTTTCAATGAGCAGTTCTTC.